A single sample is the source of the 29 T cell receptor beta chains below, sequenced in a study of T-cell reconstitution after alpha-beta-depleted transplantation in children. Preparation of the TCRbeta library used unique molecular identifiers. One entry per CDR3 protein results from TCRdb running MiXCR on the PCR reads. The table lists some 840,000 distinct CDR3 sequences, approximately 15% of them singletons. The sequenced sample was PBMCs, mostly from graft donor cells, obtained 360 days after TCRalphabeta/CD19-depleted stem cell transplant. The source of these receptors is a male patient younger than 18 who had a stem cell transplant for acute lymphoblastic leukemia, so the T cells may come from the graft donor.

Ten or more counts support this clonotype. V gene TRBV7-9 combines with J gene TRBJ2-1; 7 nucleotides match TRBD1. J lost 3 bases, V lost 8 bases, and 4 bases had no gene match. The CDR3 spans 13 residues. The germline V gene has CDR1 SEHNR and CDR2 FQNEAQ (reference sequence). The CDR3 is CASETGYYNEQFF. DNA of the CDR3: TGTGCCAGCGAGACAGGGTACTACAATGAGCAGTTCTTC.

The V call is TRBV7-9, the J call TRBJ1-2; weak D call: TRBD1 (6 bases). With 6 bases removed from V and 0 bases from J, the gap between germline ends came to 11 bases. Per the germline V gene, CDR1 is SEHNR and CDR2 is FQNEAQ (reference sequence). The CDR3 is 14 residues long. This chain's CDR3 is CASRPGQTNYGYTF. CDR3 sequence (DNA): TGTGCCAGCAGACCGGGACAAACTAACTATGGCTACACCTTC. The full variable domain, completed using reference TRBV7-9 and TRBJ1-2, is DTGVSQNPRHKITKRGQNVTFRCDPISEHNRLYWYRQTLGQGPEFLTYFQNEAQLEKSRLLSDRFSAERPKGSFSTLEIQRTEQGDSAMYLCASRPGQTNYGYTFGSGTRLTVV.

The rearrangement links TRBV20-1 to TRBJ2-2, with D possibly being TRBD1 or TRBD2 (5 bases each). Trimming shortened V by 0 bases and J by 6 bases, and 14 bases separated the two germline ends. Germline V lookup: CDR1 DFQATT, CDR2 SNEGSKA (reference sequence). This CDR3 has 15 residues. CDR3 residues: CSARDYEGFAGELFF. The CDR3 nucleotides are TGCAGTGCTAGAGATTACGAGGGGTTCGCCGGGGAGCTGTTTTTT.

This clonotype was seen a few times. DNA for the CDR3: TGTGCCAGCAGCGCGGTTCTCAATGAGCAGTTCTTC. Its translation is CASSAVLNEQFF. The chain carries TRBV7-9 and TRBJ2-1; D is unresolved. Germline assignment: CDR1 SEHNR and CDR2 FQNEAQ (reference sequence). The V end was cut by 5 bases, the J end by 6 bases, with 8 bases between. CDR3 length: 12 amino acids.

This chain links TRBV12-3 or TRBV12-4 with TRBJ2-2; the D gene could be TRBD1 or TRBD2 (5 bases each). This CDR3 has 12 amino acids. V gave up 7 bases and J gave up 8 bases, with 11 bases separating them. This chain's CDR3 is CASILWGGELFF. In DNA, the CDR3 is TGTGCCAGCATTCTTTGGGGGGGGGAGCTGTTTTTT.

This chain connects TRBV19 to TRBJ1-1; no clear D gene. Trimming took 9 bases from V and 7 from J, leaving 9 bases between them. Germline lookup yields CDR1 LNHDA and CDR2 SQIVND (reference sequence). The CDR3 totals 10 residues. CDR3 loop: CASAAGEAFF. In DNA, the CDR3 is TGTGCCAGCGCAGCAGGTGAAGCTTTCTTT.

Remarks on this clonotype: The junction departs from the called germline gene at one end, perhaps through a read error. The V call is TRBV25-1, the J call TRBJ2-1; D gene uncertain. CDR3 size: 11 residues. Germline loops: CDR1 MGHDK, CDR2 SYGVNS. CDR3 sequence: CASITRGPSKF. CDR3 DNA: TGTGCCAGCATTACCCGAGGACCGTCTAAATTC.

This clonotype was observed a handful of times. This chain uses TRBV7-3 with TRBJ2-1; D is possibly TRBD1 (5 bases). Trimming removed 1 base at V and 0 bases at J, with 19 bases between. The CDR3 sequence is 19 residues long. Germline CDR1 is SGHTA and CDR2 is FQGTGA. In DNA, the CDR3 is TGTGCCAGCAGCTTAAGCGGTAGGGGCTTGTCGGCCTCCTACAATGAGCAGTTCTTC. Translating it yields CASSLSGRGLSASYNEQFF.

This clonotype was detected a few times. The chain uses TRBV21-1 and TRBJ2-3; the listed D gene, TRBD1, was not tested against the DNA. TRBV21-1 corresponds to a pseudogene. The CDR3 spans 15 residues. The CDR3 here is CAGYPWEVCTDTQYF. CDR3 bases: TGTGCCGGATACCCCTGGGAGGTGTGCACAGATACGCAGTATTTT.

This clonotype was detected a few times. The chain recombines TRBV15 with TRBJ2-1; D ambiguous. Germline loops: CDR1 LNHNV, CDR2 YYDKDF (reference sequence). The CDR3 runs to 16 residues. With 8 bases removed from V and 0 bases from J, the gap between germline ends came to 17 bases. The CDR3 reads CATGRGVASSYNEQFF. For the CDR3, the DNA is TGTGCCACCGGCCGTGGAGTAGCTAGCTCCTACAATGAGCAGTTCTTC.

As regards this clonotype: A much more abundant neighbour one base away suggests this may be a read error. The J gene is TRBJ2-3, the V gene TRBV24-1, with TRBD1 matching over 11 bases. Germline V gives CDR1 KGHDR, CDR2 SFDVKD. The CDR3 is made up of 17 amino acids. The J segment lost 6 bases and the V segment lost 6 bases, leaving 13 bases of the junction unmatched. Here the CDR3 reads CATSYPPGQGAVDTQYF. CDR3 coding DNA: TGTGCCACCAGTTATCCTCCCGGACAGGGGGCGGTTGATACGCAGTATTTT.

In its sample, this clonotype was seen a few times. This chain links TRBV5-1 with TRBJ2-7; D might be TRBD2 (5 bases). Per the germline V gene, CDR1 is SGHRS and CDR2 is YFSETQ. V lost 4 bases and J lost 0, with 14 bases in between. This CDR3 spans 15 amino acids. The CDR3 is CASSRPGKPSYEQYF. The CDR3 coding sequence is TGCGCCAGCAGCCGCCCGGGGAAGCCCTCCTACGAGCAGTACTTC.

The chain is built from TRBV5-1 and TRBJ2-2; 8 positions agree with TRBD2. The V and J ends lost 5 bases and 4 bases, in that order; junction bases with no gene match: 7. CDR1 and CDR2 (germline): SGHRS, YFSETQ. The CDR3 sequence is 15 residues long. Written as DNA, the CDR3 is TGCGCCAGCAGATATCGGGAGGGCGGCACCGGGGAGCTGTTTTTT. Amino acids: CASRYREGGTGELFF.

This clonotype occurred a few times. V is TRBV5-1 and J is TRBJ2-4, with D unclear. The germline CDR1 and CDR2 sequences are SGHRS and YFSETQ. The CDR3 is 14 amino acids. The V end was cut by 1 base, the J end by 2 bases, with 7 bases between. The DNA for the CDR3 is TGCGCCAGCAGCTTGCAGGTATCCAAAAACATTCAGTACTTC. This codes for CASSLQVSKNIQYF.

This clonotype was counted many times. The chain recombines TRBV6-1 with TRBJ2-7; 10 positions agree with TRBD1. V lost 5 bases and J lost 5; bases outside the gene matches: 6. In germline, CDR1 is MNHNS, CDR2 SASEGT. There are 14 residues in the CDR3. The CDR3 region is CASSPDRGLNEQYF. DNA for the CDR3: TGTGCCAGCAGTCCAGACAGGGGGCTGAACGAGCAGTACTTC.

The genes are TRBV9 and TRBJ2-5; perhaps TRBD2 as D (5 bases). Germline CDR1 SGDLS, CDR2 YYNGEE. The CDR3 is 15 residues long. Trimming pared 0 bases from V and 5 bases from J, leaving 14 bases between. CDR3 loop: CASSVGVSGWETQYF. CDR3 nucleotides: TGTGCCAGCAGCGTAGGGGTCTCGGGGTGGGAGACCCAGTACTTC.

This clonotype occurred a few times. The J gene is TRBJ2-1, the V gene TRBV2; 8 nucleotides line up with TRBD2. V dropped 2 bases and J dropped 7; count of bases not matched to a gene: 10. The germline CDR1 and CDR2 sequences are SNHLY and FYNNEI. The CDR3 has 16 amino acids. The chain's CDR3 is CASSESGSGTGNEQFF. DNA of the CDR3: TGTGCCAGCAGTGAATCAGGTAGCGGGACGGGTAATGAGCAGTTCTTC.

The chain employs TRBV24-1 and TRBJ1-1; 7 nucleotides agree with TRBD1. The V gene end was trimmed by 4 bases and the J gene end by 5 bases; junction bases not matched to a gene: 15. The V gene's germline CDR1 is KGHDR and CDR2 SFDVKD. The CDR3 is made up of 17 amino acids. CDR3 DNA: TGTGCCACCAGTGACCGATTGATAACAGGGGAGAGGACTGAAGCTTTCTTT. As protein: CATSDRLITGERTEAFF.

The J gene is TRBJ2-7, the V gene TRBV7-6; tentative D call: TRBD2 (6 bases). This CDR3 is built from 16 residues. Germline V lookup: CDR1 SGHVS, CDR2 FNYEAQ. V lost 2 bases and J lost 0, with 14 bases in between. CDR3 sequence reads: CASSLSLAGSSYEQYF. In nucleotides, the CDR3 is TGTGCCAGCAGCTTAAGCTTGGCGGGAAGCTCCTACGAGCAGTACTTC.

This clonotype was seen at least ten times. The chain joins TRBV4-2 to TRBJ2-1, with TRBD2 matching 10 bases. This CDR3 comprises 20 residues. Germline V lookup: CDR1 LGHNA, CDR2 YNFKEQ. The trim removed 0 bases at V and 0 bases at J, leaving 11 bases unmatched. CDR3 protein: CASSQDEAGGPLNSYNEQFF. The CDR3 nucleotides read TGTGCCAGCAGCCAAGACGAAGCGGGAGGGCCCCTTAACTCCTACAATGAGCAGTTCTTC.

This clonotype was counted between two and nine times. As DNA, the CDR3 is TGCGCCAGCAGCTCGGAGGGGAATTCACCCCTCCACTTT. It is translated as CASSSEGNSPLHF. The gene calls are TRBV5-1 and TRBJ1-6; D is possibly TRBD1 (5 bases). V dropped 3 bases and J dropped 7 bases, with 8 bases sitting between them. CDR1 is SGHRS and CDR2 is YFSETQ in the germline V gene. There are 13 residues in the CDR3.

This chain connects TRBV15 to TRBJ2-1; D gene uncertain. Germline CDR1 is LNHNV and CDR2 is YYDKDF (reference sequence). V lost 8 bases and J lost 7, with 15 bases in between. This CDR3 is built from 13 residues. As DNA, the CDR3 is TGTGCCACCCTGGGTGCCGCTCGGAATGAGCAGTTCTTC. It translates to CATLGAARNEQFF.

The chain is built from TRBV5-5 and TRBJ2-5; 9 bases map to TRBD1. The CDR3 runs 15 residues. The germline gives CDR1 SGHKS, CDR2 YYEKEE (reference sequence). J was trimmed by 4 bases and V by 4 bases; bases with no gene match: 8. Here the CDR3 reads CASSAGQGRGETQYF. CDR3 coding DNA: TGTGCCAGCAGCGCGGGACAGGGCCGGGGAGAGACCCAGTACTTC.

This chain links TRBV10-1 with TRBJ2-7; 12 nucleotides agree with TRBD2. J was trimmed by 6 bases and V by 6 bases; bases with no gene match: 12. Germline CDR1 WNHNN, CDR2 SYGVQD (reference sequence). The CDR3 extends over 16 amino acids. CDR3 DNA: TGCGCCAGCAGGGGTGGACTAGCGGGACCGTCGCCCGAGCAGTACTTC. Translated, it gives CASRGGLAGPSPEQYF.

This clonotype has more than one count but fewer than ten. The chain employs TRBV3-1 and TRBJ1-6; D not certain. Germline values: CDR1 LGHDT, CDR2 YNNKEL (reference sequence). The ends were cut back, 1 base at V and 8 bases at J, with 6 bases in the middle. The CDR3 totals 13 residues. CDR3 region: CASSQGADSPLHF. The CDR3 nucleotides are TGTGCCAGCAGCCAAGGGGCGGATTCACCCCTCCACTTT.

The rearrangement links TRBV11-2 to TRBJ2-1; 9 positions match TRBD2. In germline, CDR1 is SGHAT, CDR2 FQNNGV. Trimming removed 2 bases from V and 11 bases from J; junction bases left unmatched: 10. The CDR3 runs 15 residues. CDR3 loop: CASSLTPSGTIKQFF. CDR3 bases: TGTGCCAGCAGCTTAACTCCTAGCGGGACCATCAAGCAGTTCTTC.

The chain employs TRBV12-3 or TRBV12-4 and TRBJ2-5, with 8 nucleotides matching TRBD2. V lost 2 bases, J lost 2 bases, and 4 bases stayed unmatched. The CDR3 loop spans 15 amino acids. The CDR3 here is CASSLRSGGQETQYF. The CDR3 nucleotides read TGTGCCAGCAGTTTACGCTCGGGGGGGCAAGAGACCCAGTACTTC.

This clonotype was counted a few times. The chain employs TRBV5-1 and TRBJ2-1, with 10 bases matching TRBD2. In germline, CDR1 is SGHRS, CDR2 YFSETQ. The CDR3 loop spans 17 amino acids. Trimming removed 0 bases from V and 8 bases from J; junction bases left unmatched: 11. CDR3 sequence reads: CASSLAGTSGRADEQFF. CDR3 nucleotides: TGCGCCAGCAGCTTGGCCGGAACGAGCGGGAGGGCCGATGAGCAGTTCTTC.

V gene TRBV20-1 combines with J gene TRBJ1-2; no definite D call. Deletions cut 3 bases from V and 5 bases from J, with 10 bases between. The CDR3 extends over 12 amino acids. Germline CDR1 DFQATT, CDR2 SNEGSKA (reference sequence). The CDR3 DNA sequence: TGCAGTGCTAGCGGTCAGACTTATGGCTACACCTTC. This gives the protein CSASGQTYGYTF.